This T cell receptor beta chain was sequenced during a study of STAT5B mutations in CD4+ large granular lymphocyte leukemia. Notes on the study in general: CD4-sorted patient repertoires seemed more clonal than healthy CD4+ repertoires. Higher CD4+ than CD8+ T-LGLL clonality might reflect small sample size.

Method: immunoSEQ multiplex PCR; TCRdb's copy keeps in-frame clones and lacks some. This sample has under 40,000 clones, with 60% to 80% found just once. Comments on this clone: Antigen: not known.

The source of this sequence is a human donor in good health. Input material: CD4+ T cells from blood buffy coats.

The CDR3 protein is CASSYQSLGITDTQYF. In DNA, the CDR3 is TGTGCCAGCAGCTACCAATCTCTGGGGATCACAGATACGCAGTATTTT. The V call is TRBV7-8, the J call TRBJ2-3; D gene ambiguous. Germline CDR1 and CDR2: SGHVS and FQNEAQ. V lost 4 bases and J 2 bases, leaving 16 bases between the germline ends. The CDR3 runs to 16 residues.